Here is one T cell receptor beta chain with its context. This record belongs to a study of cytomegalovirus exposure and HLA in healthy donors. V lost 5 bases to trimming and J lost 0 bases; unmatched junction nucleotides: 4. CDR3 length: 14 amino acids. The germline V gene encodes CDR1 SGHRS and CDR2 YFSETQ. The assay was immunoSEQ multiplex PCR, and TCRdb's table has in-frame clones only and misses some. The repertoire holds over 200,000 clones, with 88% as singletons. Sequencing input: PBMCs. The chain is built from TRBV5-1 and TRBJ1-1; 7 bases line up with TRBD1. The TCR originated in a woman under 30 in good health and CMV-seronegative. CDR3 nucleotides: TGCGCCAGCAGGGGGACAGCCATGAACACTGAAGCTTTCTTT. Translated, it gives CASRGTAMNTEAFF.